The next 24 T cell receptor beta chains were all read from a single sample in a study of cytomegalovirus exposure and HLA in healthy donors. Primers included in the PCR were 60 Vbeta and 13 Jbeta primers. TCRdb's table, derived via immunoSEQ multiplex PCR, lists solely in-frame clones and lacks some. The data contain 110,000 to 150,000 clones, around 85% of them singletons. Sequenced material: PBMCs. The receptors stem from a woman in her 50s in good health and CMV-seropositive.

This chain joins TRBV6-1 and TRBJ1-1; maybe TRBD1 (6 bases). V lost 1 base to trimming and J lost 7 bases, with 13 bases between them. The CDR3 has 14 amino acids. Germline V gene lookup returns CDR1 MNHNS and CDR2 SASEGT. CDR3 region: CASSEVLGALEAFF. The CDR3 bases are TGTGCCAGCAGTGAAGTGCTGGGGGCCCTTGAAGCTTTCTTT.

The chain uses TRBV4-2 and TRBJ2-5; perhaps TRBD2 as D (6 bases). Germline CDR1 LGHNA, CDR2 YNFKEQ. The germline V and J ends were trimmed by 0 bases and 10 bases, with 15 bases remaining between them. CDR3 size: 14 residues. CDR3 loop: CASSQDDLVGGQYF. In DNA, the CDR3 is TGTGCCAGCAGCCAAGATGACTTGGTGGGGGGCCAGTACTTC.

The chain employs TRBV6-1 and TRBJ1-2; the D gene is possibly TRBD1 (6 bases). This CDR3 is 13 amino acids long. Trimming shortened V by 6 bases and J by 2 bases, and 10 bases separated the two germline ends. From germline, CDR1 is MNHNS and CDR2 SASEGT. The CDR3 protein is CASRTGQNYGYTF. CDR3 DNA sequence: TGTGCCAGCAGAACCGGACAGAACTATGGCTACACCTTC.

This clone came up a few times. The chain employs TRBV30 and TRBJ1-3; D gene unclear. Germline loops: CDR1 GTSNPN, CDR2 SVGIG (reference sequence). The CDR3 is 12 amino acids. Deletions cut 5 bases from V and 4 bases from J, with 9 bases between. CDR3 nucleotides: TGTGCCTGGGCCCCCGGGGGAAACACCATATATTTT. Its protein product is CAWAPGGNTIYF.

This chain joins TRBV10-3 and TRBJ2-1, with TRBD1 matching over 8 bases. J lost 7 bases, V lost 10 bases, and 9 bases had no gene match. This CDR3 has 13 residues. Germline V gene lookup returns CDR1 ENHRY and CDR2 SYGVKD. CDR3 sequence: CASGTGEWNEQFF. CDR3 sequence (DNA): TGTGCCAGCGGGACAGGAGAGTGGAATGAGCAGTTCTTC.

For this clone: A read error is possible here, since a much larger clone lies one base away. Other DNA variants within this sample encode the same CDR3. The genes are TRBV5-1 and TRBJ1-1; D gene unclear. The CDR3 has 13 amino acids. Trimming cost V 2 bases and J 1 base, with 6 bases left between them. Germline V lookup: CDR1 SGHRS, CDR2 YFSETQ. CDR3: CASSFTGNTEAFF. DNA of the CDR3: TGCGCCAGCAGCTTCACGGGGAACACTGAAGCTTTCTTT.

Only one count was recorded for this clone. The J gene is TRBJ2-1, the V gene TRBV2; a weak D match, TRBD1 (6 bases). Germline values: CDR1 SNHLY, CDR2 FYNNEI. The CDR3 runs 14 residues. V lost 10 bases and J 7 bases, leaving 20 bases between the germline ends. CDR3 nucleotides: TGTGCCACCCCGGGACACCTTCGTCTGAATGAGCAGTTCTTC. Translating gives CATPGHLRLNEQFF.

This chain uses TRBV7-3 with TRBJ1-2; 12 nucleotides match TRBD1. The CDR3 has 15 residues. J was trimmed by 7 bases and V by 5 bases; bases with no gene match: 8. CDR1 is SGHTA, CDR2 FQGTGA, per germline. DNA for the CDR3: TGTGCCAGCAGCCCCGGGGACAGGGGGCGGGGTGGCTACACCTTC. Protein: CASSPGDRGRGGYTF.

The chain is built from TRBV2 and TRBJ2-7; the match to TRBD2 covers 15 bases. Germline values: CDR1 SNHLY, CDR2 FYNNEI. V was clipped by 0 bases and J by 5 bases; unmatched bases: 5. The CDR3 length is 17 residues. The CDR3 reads CASSEAGTSGGYDEQYF. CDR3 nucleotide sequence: TGTGCCAGCAGTGAAGCAGGGACTAGCGGGGGGTATGACGAGCAGTACTTC. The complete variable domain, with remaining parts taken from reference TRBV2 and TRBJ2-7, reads EPEVTQTPSHQVTQMGQEVILRCVPISNHLYFYWYRQILGQKVEFLVSFYNNEISEKSEIFDDQFSVERPDGSNFTLKIRSTKLEDSAMYFCASSEAGTSGGYDEQYFGPGTRLTVT.

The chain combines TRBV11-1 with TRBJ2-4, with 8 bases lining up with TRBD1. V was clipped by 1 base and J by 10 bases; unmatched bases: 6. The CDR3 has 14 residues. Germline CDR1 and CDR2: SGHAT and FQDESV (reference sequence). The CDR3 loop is CASSLGTGQRIQYF. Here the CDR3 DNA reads TGTGCCAGCAGCTTAGGGACAGGGCAAAGGATTCAGTACTTC.

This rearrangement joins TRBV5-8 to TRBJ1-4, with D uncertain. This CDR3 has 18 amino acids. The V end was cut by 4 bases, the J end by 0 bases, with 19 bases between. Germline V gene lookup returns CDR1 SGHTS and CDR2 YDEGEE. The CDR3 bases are TGTGCCAGCAGCGACGTGTATAGCAGCCGTGCAACTAATGAAAAACTGTTTTTT. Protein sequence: CASSDVYSSRATNEKLFF.

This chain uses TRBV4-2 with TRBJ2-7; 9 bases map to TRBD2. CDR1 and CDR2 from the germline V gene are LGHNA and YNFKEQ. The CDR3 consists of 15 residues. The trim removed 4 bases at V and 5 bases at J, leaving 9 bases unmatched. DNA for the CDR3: TGTGCCAGCAGCCCCGGGGTAGCGGGAGAGAACGAGCAGTACTTC. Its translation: CASSPGVAGENEQYF.

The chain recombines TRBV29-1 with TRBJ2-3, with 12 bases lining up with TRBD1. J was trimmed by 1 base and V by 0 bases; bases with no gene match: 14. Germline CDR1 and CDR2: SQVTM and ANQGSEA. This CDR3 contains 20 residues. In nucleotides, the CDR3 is TGCAGCGTTGAAGACCCCTTCTTGGGGACAGGGGGCACTGGCACAGATACGCAGTATTTT. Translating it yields CSVEDPFLGTGGTGTDTQYF.

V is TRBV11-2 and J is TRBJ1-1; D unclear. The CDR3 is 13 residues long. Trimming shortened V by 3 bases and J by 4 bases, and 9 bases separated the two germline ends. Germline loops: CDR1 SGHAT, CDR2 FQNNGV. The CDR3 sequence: CASSFSPSTEAFF. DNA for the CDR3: TGTGCCAGCAGCTTTAGCCCGAGCACTGAAGCTTTCTTT.

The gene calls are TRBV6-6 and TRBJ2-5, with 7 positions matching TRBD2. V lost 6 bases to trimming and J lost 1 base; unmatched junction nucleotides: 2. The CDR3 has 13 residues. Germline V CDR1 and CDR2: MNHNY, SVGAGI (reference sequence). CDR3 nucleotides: TGTGCCAGCAGGGGGGGGGTCCAAGAGACCCAGTACTTC. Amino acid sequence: CASRGGVQETQYF.

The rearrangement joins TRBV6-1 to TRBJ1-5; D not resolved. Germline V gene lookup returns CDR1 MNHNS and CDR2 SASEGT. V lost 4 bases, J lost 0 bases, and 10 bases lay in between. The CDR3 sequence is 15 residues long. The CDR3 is CASSARGYSNQPQHF. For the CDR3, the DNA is TGTGCCAGCAGTGCCCGCGGATATAGCAATCAGCCCCAGCATTTT.

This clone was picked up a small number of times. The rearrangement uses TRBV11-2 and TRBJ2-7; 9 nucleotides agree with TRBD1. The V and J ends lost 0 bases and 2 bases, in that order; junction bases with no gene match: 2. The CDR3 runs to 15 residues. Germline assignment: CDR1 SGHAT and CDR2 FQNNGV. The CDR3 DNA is TGTGCCAGCAGCTTAGATTACAGGGGGCCCTACGAGCAGTACTTC. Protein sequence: CASSLDYRGPYEQYF.

The CDR3 nucleotides are TGTGCCAGCAGCTTGGAACAGGGTAATGAAAAACTGTTTTTT. The encoded protein is CASSLEQGNEKLFF. The rearrangement joins TRBV5-5 to TRBJ1-4; D may be TRBD1 (6 bases). V lost 0 bases and J 4 bases, leaving 7 bases between the germline ends. The CDR3 consists of 14 residues. Germline CDR1 SGHKS, CDR2 YYEKEE (reference sequence).

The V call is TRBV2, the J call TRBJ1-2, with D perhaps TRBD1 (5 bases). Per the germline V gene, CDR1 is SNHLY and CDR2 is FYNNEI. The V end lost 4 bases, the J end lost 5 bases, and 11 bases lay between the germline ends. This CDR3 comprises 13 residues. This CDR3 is CASSVDRGYGYTF. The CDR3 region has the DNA TGTGCCAGCAGTGTCGACCGGGGGTATGGCTACACCTTC.

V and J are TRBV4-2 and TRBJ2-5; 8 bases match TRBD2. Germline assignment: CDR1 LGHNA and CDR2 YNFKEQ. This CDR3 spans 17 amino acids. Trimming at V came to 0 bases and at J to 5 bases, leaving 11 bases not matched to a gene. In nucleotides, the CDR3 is TGTGCCAGCAGCCAAGAATTGGGGGGACTAGTCAGGGAGACCCAGTACTTC. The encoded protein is CASSQELGGLVRETQYF.

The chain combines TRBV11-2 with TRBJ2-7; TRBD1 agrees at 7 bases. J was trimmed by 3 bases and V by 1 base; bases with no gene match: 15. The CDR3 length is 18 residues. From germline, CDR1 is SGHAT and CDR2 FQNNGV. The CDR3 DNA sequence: TGTGCCAGCAGCTTAGGCCCCCGGACAGGAACCGTCCGCTACGAGCAGTACTTC. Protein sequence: CASSLGPRTGTVRYEQYF.

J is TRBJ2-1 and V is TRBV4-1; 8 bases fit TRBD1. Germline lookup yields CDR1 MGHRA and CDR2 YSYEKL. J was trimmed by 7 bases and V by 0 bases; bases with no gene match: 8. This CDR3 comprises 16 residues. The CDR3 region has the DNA TGCGCCAGCAGCCAAGATCAGTGGACAGGGCGGAATGAGCAGTTCTTC. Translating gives CASSQDQWTGRNEQFF.

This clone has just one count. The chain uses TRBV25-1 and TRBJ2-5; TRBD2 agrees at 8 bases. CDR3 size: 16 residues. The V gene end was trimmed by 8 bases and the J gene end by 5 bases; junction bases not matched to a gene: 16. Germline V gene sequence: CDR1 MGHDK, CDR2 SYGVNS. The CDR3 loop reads CASSRGGGGPGETQYF. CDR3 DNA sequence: TGTGCCAGCTCCCGCGGAGGCGGGGGGCCGGGGGAGACCCAGTACTTC.

The CDR3 region is CASRRDRGGGYGYTF. The CDR3 DNA is TGTGCCAGTAGACGAGACAGGGGCGGCGGCTATGGCTACACCTTC. The V and J genes are TRBV19 and TRBJ1-2; 8 bases fit TRBD1. CDR1 and CDR2 (germline): LNHDA, SQIVND (reference sequence). J was trimmed by 4 bases and V by 6 bases; bases with no gene match: 10. CDR3 size: 15 residues.